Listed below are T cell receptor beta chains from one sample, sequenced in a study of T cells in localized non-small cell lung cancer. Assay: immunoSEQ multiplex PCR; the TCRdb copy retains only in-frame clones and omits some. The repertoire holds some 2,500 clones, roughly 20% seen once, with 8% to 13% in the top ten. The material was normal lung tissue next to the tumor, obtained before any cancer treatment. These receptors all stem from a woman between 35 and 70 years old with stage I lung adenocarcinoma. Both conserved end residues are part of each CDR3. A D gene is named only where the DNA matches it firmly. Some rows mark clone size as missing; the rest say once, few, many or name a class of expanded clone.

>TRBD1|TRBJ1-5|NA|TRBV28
CASSQQGAGDQPQHF
TGTGCCAGCAGTCAACAGGGGGCAGGGGATCAGCCCCAGCATTTT
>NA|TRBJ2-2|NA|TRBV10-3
CAIRSVTGELFF
TGTGCCATCAGATCGGTGACCGGGGAGCTGTTTTTT
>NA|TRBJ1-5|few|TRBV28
CASSPAAVSNQPQHF
TGTGCCAGCAGTCCCGCGGCGGTTAGCAATCAGCCCCAGCATTTT
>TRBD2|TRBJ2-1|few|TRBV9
CASSVVVAGGPHNEQFF
TGTGCCAGCAGCGTAGTAGTAGCGGGAGGGCCACACAATGAGCAGTTCTTC
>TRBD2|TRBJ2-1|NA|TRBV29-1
CSVFLGLASYNEQFF
TGCAGCGTTTTTTTGGGACTAGCTTCCTACAATGAGCAGTTCTTC
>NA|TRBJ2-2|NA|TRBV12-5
CASKTAGTGELFF
TGTGCCAGCAAGACGGCCGGGACCGGGGAGCTGTTTTTT
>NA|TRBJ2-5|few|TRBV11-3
CASRQVGAMETQYF
TGTGCCAGCAGACAGGTAGGGGCAATGGAGACCCAGTACTTC
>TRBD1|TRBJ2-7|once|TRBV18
CASSPGQGTYEQYF
TGTGCCAGCTCACCCGGACAGGGGACCTACGAGCAGTACTTC
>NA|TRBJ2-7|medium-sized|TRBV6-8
CASSAGQTYEQYF
TGTGCCAGCAGTGCGGGACAGACCTACGAGCAGTACTTC
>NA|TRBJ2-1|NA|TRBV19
CASSGGAASSYNEQFF
TGTGCCAGTAGTGGGGGAGCGGCGAGCTCCTACAATGAGCAGTTCTTC
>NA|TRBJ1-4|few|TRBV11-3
CASSSDIRGNEKLFF
TGTGCCAGCAGCTCGGACATTCGGGGAAATGAAAAACTGTTTTTT
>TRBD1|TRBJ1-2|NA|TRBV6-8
CATKHRGDYGYTF
TGTGCCACCAAACACAGGGGAGACTATGGCTACACCTTC
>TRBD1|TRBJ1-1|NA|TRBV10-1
CASSQGPEAFF
TGCGCCAGCTCACAGGGGCCTGAAGCTTTCTTT
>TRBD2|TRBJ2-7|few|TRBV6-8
CASKTSGVYEQYF
TGTGCCAGTAAGACTAGCGGCGTCTACGAGCAGTACTTC
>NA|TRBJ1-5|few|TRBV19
CASSMEGSGNQPQHF
TGTGCCAGTAGTATGGAGGGGAGCGGCAATCAGCCCCAGCATTTT
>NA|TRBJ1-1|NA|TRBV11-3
CASSLQAMNTEAFF
TGTGCCAGCAGCTTGCAGGCCATGAACACTGAAGCTTTCTTT
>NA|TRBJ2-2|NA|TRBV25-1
CASSEQNTGELFF
TGTGCCAGCAGTGAACAAAACACCGGGGAGCTGTTTTTT
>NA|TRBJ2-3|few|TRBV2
CASRQEEVTDTQYF
TGTGCCAGCAGGCAGGAGGAGGTCACAGATACGCAGTATTTT
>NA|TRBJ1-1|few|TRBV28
CASSFPGQLTEAFF
TGTGCCAGCAGTTTCCCCGGACAGCTCACTGAAGCTTTCTTT
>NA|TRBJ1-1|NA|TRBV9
CASSPMWGVGGRNTEAFF
TGTGCCAGCAGCCCCATGTGGGGGGTGGGAGGGAGGAACACTGAAGCTTTCTTT
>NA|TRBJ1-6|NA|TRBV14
CASSQIGNSPLHF
TGTGCCAGCAGCCAAATAGGGAATTCACCCCTCCACTTT
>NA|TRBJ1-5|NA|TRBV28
CASGQGKGLLTSNQPQHF
TGTGCCAGCGGGCAGGGGAAGGGTTTACTAACTAGCAATCAGCCCCAGCATTTT
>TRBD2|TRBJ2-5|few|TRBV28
CASSHSGLAGKETQYF
TGTGCCAGCAGTCATTCCGGACTAGCGGGAAAAGAGACCCAGTACTTC
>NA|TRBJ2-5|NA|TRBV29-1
CSVLPTGGETQYF
TGCAGCGTCCTACCTACCGGGGGAGAGACCCAGTACTTC
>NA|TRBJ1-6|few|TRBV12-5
CASHRGGLSYNSPLHF
TGTGCCAGCCATCGGGGAGGCCTCTCCTATAATTCACCCCTCCACTTT
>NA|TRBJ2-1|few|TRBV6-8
CASLGVYNEQFF
TGTGCCAGCCTGGGCGTATACAATGAGCAGTTCTTC
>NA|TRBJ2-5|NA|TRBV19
CASTEAPSSTRGAQYF
TGTGCCAGTACCGAGGCGCCCAGCTCTACGAGGGGGGCCCAGTACTTC
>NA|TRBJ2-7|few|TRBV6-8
CASSYSRGYEQYF
TGTGCCAGCAGTTACTCCCGGGGCTACGAGCAGTACTTC
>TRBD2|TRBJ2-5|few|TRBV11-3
CASSLLAGGLETQYF
TGTGCCAGCAGCTTACTAGCGGGGGGGCTGGAGACCCAGTACTTC
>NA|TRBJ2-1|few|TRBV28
CASSTPSYNEQFF
TGTGCCAGCAGCACCCCTTCCTACAATGAGCAGTTCTTC
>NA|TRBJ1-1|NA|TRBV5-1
CASSPPRTAPLMNTEAFF
TGCGCCAGCAGCCCCCCCCGGACGGCACCACTTATGAACACTGAAGCTTTCTTT
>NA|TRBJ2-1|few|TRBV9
CASSLLQGTGEQFF
TGTGCCAGCAGCCTATTACAGGGAACGGGTGAGCAGTTCTTC
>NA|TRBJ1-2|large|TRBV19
CASSAVYRDNYGYTF
TGTGCCAGTAGTGCGGTCTACAGGGATAACTATGGCTACACCTTC
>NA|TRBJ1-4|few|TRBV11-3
CASSLDPRGPTNEKLFF
TGTGCCAGCAGCTTAGACCCTAGAGGGCCAACTAATGAAAAACTGTTTTTT
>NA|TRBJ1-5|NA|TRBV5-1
CASSPPPREGQPQHF
TGCGCCAGCAGCCCCCCCCCGAGGGAGGGTCAGCCCCAGCATTTT
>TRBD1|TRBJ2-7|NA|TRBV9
CASSPHGTGENEQYF
TGTGCCAGCAGCCCGCACGGGACAGGAGAGAACGAGCAGTACTTC
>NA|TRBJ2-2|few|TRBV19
CASTQQGMNTGELFF
TGTGCCAGTACCCAACAGGGCATGAACACCGGGGAGCTGTTTTTT
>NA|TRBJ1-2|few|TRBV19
CASSYGRWSEGYTF
TGTGCCAGTAGCTACGGAAGATGGTCGGAGGGCTACACCTTC
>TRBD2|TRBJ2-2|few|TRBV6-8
CASSDSTSGGPINTGELFF
TGTGCCAGCAGTGACTCAACTAGCGGGGGCCCTATTAACACCGGGGAGCTGTTTTTT
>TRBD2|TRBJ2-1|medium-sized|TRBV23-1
CASSQVSGGYYNEQFF
TGCGCCAGCAGCCAAGTAAGCGGGGGTTACTACAATGAGCAGTTCTTC
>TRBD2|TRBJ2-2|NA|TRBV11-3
CASSSVAGDTGELFF
TGTGCCAGCAGCTCTGTAGCGGGGGACACCGGGGAGCTGTTTTTT
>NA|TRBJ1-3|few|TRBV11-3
CASGYRASTGNTIYF
TGTGCCAGCGGATACAGGGCTTCCACTGGAAACACCATATATTTT
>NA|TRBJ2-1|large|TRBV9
CASSGLVAGEQFF
TGTGCCAGCAGCGGGTTGGTGGCGGGAGAGCAGTTCTTC
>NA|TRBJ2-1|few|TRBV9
CASSAQTGLFDEQFF
TGTGCCAGCAGCGCCCAGACAGGCCTTTTTGATGAGCAGTTCTTC
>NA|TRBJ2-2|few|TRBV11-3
CASSLVPDTGELFF
TGTGCCAGCAGCTTGGTTCCGGACACCGGGGAGCTGTTTTTT
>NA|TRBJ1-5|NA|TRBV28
CASGEKINSNQPQHF
TGTGCCAGCGGAGAGAAGATCAATAGCAATCAGCCCCAGCATTTT
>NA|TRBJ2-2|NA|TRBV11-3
CASSGGQANTGELFF
TGTGCCAGCAGCGGTGGCCAGGCAAACACCGGGGAGCTGTTTTTT
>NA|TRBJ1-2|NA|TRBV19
CASSTQTGYGYTF
TGTGCCAGTAGTACCCAGACAGGCTATGGCTACACCTTC
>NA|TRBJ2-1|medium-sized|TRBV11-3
CASSLAGQRDAQFF
TGTGCCAGCAGCTTGGCCGGGCAAAGGGACGCGCAGTTCTTC
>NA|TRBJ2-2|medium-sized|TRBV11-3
CASSLGQTEVKLFF
TGTGCCAGCAGCTTAGGTCAGACGGAGGTGAAGCTGTTTTTT
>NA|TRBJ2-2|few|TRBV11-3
CASSLGGLPGELFF
TGTGCCAGCAGCTTGGGAGGACTACCCGGGGAGCTGTTTTTT
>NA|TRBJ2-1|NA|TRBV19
CASSIGYREQFF
TGTGCCAGTAGTATTGGCTACCGTGAGCAGTTCTTC
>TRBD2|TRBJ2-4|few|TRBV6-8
CASSFPRLAGALAKNIQYF
TGTGCCAGCAGTTTCCCAAGACTAGCGGGGGCCCTAGCCAAAAACATTCAGTACTTC
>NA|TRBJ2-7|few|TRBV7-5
CASSLTQGSYEQYF
TGTGCCAGCAGCTTAACACAGGGGTCCTACGAGCAGTACTTC
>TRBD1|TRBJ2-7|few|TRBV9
CASTRDRFYEQYF
TGTGCCAGCACCCGGGACAGATTCTACGAGCAGTACTTC
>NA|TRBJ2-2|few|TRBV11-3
CASSPQGTAGELFF
TGTGCCAGCAGCCCTCAGGGGACCGCCGGGGAGCTGTTTTTT
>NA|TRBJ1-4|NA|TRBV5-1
CASSLGGGGPDEKLFF
TGCGCCAGCAGCTTGGGAGGAGGGGGGCCGGATGAAAAACTGTTTTTT
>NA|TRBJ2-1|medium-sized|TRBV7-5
CASSLAGPGYSYNEQFF
TGTGCCAGCAGCTTGGCGGGGCCGGGGTACTCCTACAATGAGCAGTTCTTC
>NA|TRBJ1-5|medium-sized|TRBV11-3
CASSSTNRYNQPQHF
TGTGCCAGCAGCTCGACCAATCGGTACAATCAGCCCCAGCATTTT
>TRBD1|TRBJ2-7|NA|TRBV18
CASSSRQGTYEQYF
TGTGCCAGCTCAAGCCGACAGGGTACCTACGAGCAGTACTTC